Described below is a single T cell receptor beta chain sequence and its context. This specimen belongs to a study of blood T cell repertoires in COVID-19. Across the study: There were acute and convalescent COVID-19 samples, and they came from the United States, Italy and Spain.

As processed by the authors: The assay estimated nucleated cells by amplifying reference gene primers. Clones were read by immunoSEQ multiplex PCR, and TCRdb kept only the in-frame ones, dropping some. Clonal size and the V and J genes are those of that table, whereas D and trimming came from the DNA. The sample consists of approximately 170,000 clones, 84% of them appearing once. CDR3 length: 15 amino acids. V trimming: 2 bases; J trimming: 2 bases; junction bases outside the gene matches: 6. CDR1 is SGHTA and CDR2 is FQGNSA in the germline V gene. The source material was peripheral blood. The V gene is TRBV7-2, the J gene TRBJ2-7; 7 nucleotides match TRBD1. This receptor was obtained from a man aged 35 to 55 who had recovered from COVID-19. DNA of the CDR3: TGTGCCAGCAGCTTAAAGCCCCAGGGGGCCTACGAGCAGTACTTC. Translating gives CASSLKPQGAYEQYF.